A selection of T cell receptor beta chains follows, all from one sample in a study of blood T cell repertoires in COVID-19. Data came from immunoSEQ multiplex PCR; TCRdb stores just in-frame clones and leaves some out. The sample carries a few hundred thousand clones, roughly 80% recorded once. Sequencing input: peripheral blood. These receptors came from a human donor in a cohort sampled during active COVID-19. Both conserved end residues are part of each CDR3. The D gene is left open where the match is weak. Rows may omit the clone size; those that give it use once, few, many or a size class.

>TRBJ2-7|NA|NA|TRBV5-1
TGCGCCAGCAGCTTGGGGAGTACAGGCGGGGGCGTTACCGAGCAGTACTTC
CASSLGSTGGGVTEQYF
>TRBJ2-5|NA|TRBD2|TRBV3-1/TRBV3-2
TGTGCCAGCAGCCGACTAGCGGGAGGAAGGAGGGAAAGAGAGACCCAGTACTTC
CASSRLAGGRRERETQYF
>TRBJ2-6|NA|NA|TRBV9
TGTGCCAGCAGCCCCCAGATAAGCTCTGGGGCCAACGTCCTGACTTTC
CASSPQISSGANVLTF
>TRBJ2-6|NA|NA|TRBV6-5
TGTGCCAGCAGTTACTCCAGGTCCGGGGCCAACGTCCTGACTTTC
CASSYSRSGANVLTF
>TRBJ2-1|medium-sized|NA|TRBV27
TGTGCCAGCACGGGGTTTTTGGATGAGCAGTTCTTC
CASTGFLDEQFF
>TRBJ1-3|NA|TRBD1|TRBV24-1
TGTGCTATCACAGGGGCGGGGGGCGACTCTGGAAACACCATATATTTT
CAITGAGGDSGNTIYF
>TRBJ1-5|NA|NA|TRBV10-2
TGCGCCAGCAGTGACGGTAATCAGCCCCAGCATTTT
CASSDGNQPQHF
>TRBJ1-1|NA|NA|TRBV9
TGTGCCAGCAGCGCCGGCCCCGGGTCCGGCACTGAAGCTTTCTTT
CASSAGPGSGTEAFF
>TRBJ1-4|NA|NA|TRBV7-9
TGTGCCAGCAGCACCCAACAGGGCCCTAATGAAAAACTGTTTTTT
CASSTQQGPNEKLFF
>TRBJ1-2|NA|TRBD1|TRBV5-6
TGTGCCAGCAGCTTGATAACAGGGGGGGATGGCTACACCTTC
CASSLITGGDGYTF
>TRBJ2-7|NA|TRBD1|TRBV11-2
TGTGCCAGCAGCTTACAGGGGGATATGAGGGAGCAGTACTTC
CASSLQGDMREQYF
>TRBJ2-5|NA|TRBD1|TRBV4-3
TGCGCCAGCAGCCGGGACAGGGGTGAGACCCAGTACTTC
CASSRDRGETQYF
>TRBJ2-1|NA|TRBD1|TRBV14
TGTGCCAGCAGCCAAGACGCGGGACAGGGACTTAATGAGCAGTTCTTC
CASSQDAGQGLNEQFF
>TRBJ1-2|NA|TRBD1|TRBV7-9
TGTGCCAGCAGCACCCAGGGACAGAACTATGGCTACACCTTC
CASSTQGQNYGYTF
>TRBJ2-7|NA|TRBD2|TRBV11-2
TGTGCCAGCAGCTTAGGGGCTAGCGGGAGGGCGACCTACGAGCAGTACTTC
CASSLGASGRATYEQYF
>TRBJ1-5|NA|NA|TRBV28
TGTGCCAGCAGTTTATTGAGGGAACGGCTTTCGTTTCAGCCCCAGCATTTT
CASSLLRERLSFQPQHF
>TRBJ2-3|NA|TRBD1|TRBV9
TGTGCCAGCAGCGTCGGGACAGGGATTACAGATACGCAGTATTTT
CASSVGTGITDTQYF
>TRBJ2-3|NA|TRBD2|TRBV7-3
TGTGCCAGCAGCTTAAATCGGGCTAGCGGGAGGACTAATACGCAGTATTTT
CASSLNRASGRTNTQYF
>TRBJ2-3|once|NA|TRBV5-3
TGTGCCAGAAGCTTTACTAGCATCACAGATACGCAGTATTTT
CARSFTSITDTQYF
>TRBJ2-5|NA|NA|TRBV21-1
TGTGCCAGCACGCCCGGGACTAGCGGGACATTTGGGGAGACCCAGTACTTC
CASTPGTSGTFGETQYF
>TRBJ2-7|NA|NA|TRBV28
TGTGCCAGCAGTCCCCAAGGACAATTCTCCTACGAGCAGTACTTC
CASSPQGQFSYEQYF
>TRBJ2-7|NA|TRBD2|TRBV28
TGTGCCAGCAGTCCTCGGACTAGCGGGACATACGAGCAGTACTTC
CASSPRTSGTYEQYF
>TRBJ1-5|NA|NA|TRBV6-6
TGTGCCAGCAGTCGAACAGGGTTATCAAGTGATCAGCCCCAGCATTTT
CASSRTGLSSDQPQHF
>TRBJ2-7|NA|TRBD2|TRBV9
TGTGCCAGCAGCGTCGGGACTAGCAGTGCCTACGAGCAGTACTTC
CASSVGTSSAYEQYF